A selection of T cell receptor beta chains follows, all from one sample in a study of shared clonotypes between healthy human individuals. The table came from immunoSEQ multiplex PCR; TCRdb's copy has only in-frame clones and leaves some out. The profile shows hundreds of thousands of clones, roughly three quarters of them singletons. Input material: PBMCs. The receptors stem from a woman aged 40 to 50 in good health. Some clones in this sample may be carry-over from other donors' samples. The CDR3 runs from the conserved cysteine through the conserved F or W. A D gene is named only where the DNA matches it firmly. Clone size appears in some rows only: once, few, many, or a class for an expanded clone.

CDR3aa | CDR3nt | d_gene | v_gene | abundance | j_gene
CASSQDAGPSYEQYF | TGTGCCAGCAGCCAAGACGCGGGGCCCTCCTACGAGCAGTACTTC | - | TRBV4-2 | - | TRBJ2-7
CASSFDPGGRDNEQFF | TGTGCCAGCAGCTTCGACCCGGGGGGAAGGGACAATGAGCAGTTCTTC | TRBD2 | TRBV7-3 | - | TRBJ2-1
CASSPGQGSSYNEQFF | TGCGCCAGCAGCCCCGGACAGGGGTCCTCCTACAATGAGCAGTTCTTC | TRBD1 | TRBV5-1 | - | TRBJ2-1
CASSLGQPNEKLFF | TGTGCCAGCAGCTTAGGTCAGCCTAATGAAAAACTGTTTTTT | - | TRBV7-6 | - | TRBJ1-4
CASSRGTPYQETQYF | TGCGCCAGCAGTCGAGGGACGCCGTACCAAGAGACCCAGTACTTC | - | TRBV4-3 | - | TRBJ2-5
CASAPEGIGGYEQYF | TGCGCCAGCGCCCCAGAAGGGATCGGTGGCTACGAGCAGTACTTC | - | TRBV5-1 | - | TRBJ2-7
CASSVPGLADNEQFF | TGCGCCAGCAGCGTTCCGGGACTAGCGGACAATGAGCAGTTCTTC | TRBD2 | TRBV5-1 | - | TRBJ2-1
CASSFRDYNEQFF | TGCGCCAGCAGCTTCCGGGACTACAATGAGCAGTTCTTC | - | TRBV5-1 | once | TRBJ2-1
CSVGRDRGGYGYTF | TGCAGCGTGGGACGAGACAGGGGGGGGTATGGCTACACCTTC | TRBD1 | TRBV29-1 | - | TRBJ1-2
CASSLSPGQYQETQYF | TGTGCCAGCAGTTTATCCCCGGGGCAGTACCAAGAGACCCAGTACTTC | - | TRBV27 | - | TRBJ2-5
CAISRVGRSSGANVLTF | TGTGCCATCAGTAGAGTCGGCCGGAGCTCTGGGGCCAACGTCCTGACTTTC | - | TRBV10-3 | once | TRBJ2-6
CASSLSDRGGPGELFF | TGTGCCAGCAGTTTATCGGACAGGGGCGGTCCCGGGGAGCTGTTTTTT | TRBD1 | TRBV27 | once | TRBJ2-2
CAWSEGGPYEQYF | TGTGCCTGGAGTGAAGGGGGCCCCTACGAGCAGTACTTC | TRBD1 | TRBV30 | - | TRBJ2-7
CASSLGLASNEQFF | TGTGCCAGCAGCCTGGGACTAGCGAGCAATGAGCAGTTCTTC | TRBD2 | TRBV7-3 | once | TRBJ2-1
CASSTGQGAGELFF | TGCGCCAGCAGCACGGGACAGGGGGCCGGGGAGCTGTTTTTT | TRBD1 | TRBV5-1 | - | TRBJ2-2
CASSLASRADTGELFF | TGCGCCAGCAGCTTGGCGTCCAGGGCCGACACCGGGGAGCTGTTTTTT | - | TRBV5-1 | - | TRBJ2-2
CASSRGQVSGNTIYF | TGTGCCAGCAGCCGCGGACAGGTCTCTGGAAACACCATATATTTT | TRBD1 | TRBV6-5 | - | TRBJ1-3